This TCR beta chain was profiled in a study of blood T cell repertoires in COVID-19. As for the study in general: Spain, Italy and the United States supplied samples that represented acute and convalescent COVID-19. T cells, B-cell-depleted T cells, or PBMCs provided the cDNA or gDNA that served as material.

Authors' processing steps: By means of reference gene primer amplification, nucleated cell counts were estimated. The data were produced by immunoSEQ multiplex PCR, yet TCRdb's version contains in-frame clones alone and is incomplete. V and J calls and clone size are copied from that table; D and trimming were computed from the DNA. The table lists over 200,000 clones, about 90% of them singletons, with roughly 2.6% in the top ten. Trimming removed 3 bases from V and 8 bases from J, with 19 bases in between. The CDR3 runs 15 residues. CDR1 MDHEN and CDR2 SYDVKM come from the germline V gene. This rearrangement joins TRBV28 to TRBJ1-2; possible D gene TRBD1, 6 bases. This clonotype was obtained from a woman aged 55-70 years with acute or convalescent COVID-19. Source material: peripheral blood. The CDR3 spells CASSLGQVGAGGYTF. The DNA of the CDR3 is TGTGCCAGCAGTTTGGGTCAGGTGGGGGCTGGGGGCTACACCTTC.